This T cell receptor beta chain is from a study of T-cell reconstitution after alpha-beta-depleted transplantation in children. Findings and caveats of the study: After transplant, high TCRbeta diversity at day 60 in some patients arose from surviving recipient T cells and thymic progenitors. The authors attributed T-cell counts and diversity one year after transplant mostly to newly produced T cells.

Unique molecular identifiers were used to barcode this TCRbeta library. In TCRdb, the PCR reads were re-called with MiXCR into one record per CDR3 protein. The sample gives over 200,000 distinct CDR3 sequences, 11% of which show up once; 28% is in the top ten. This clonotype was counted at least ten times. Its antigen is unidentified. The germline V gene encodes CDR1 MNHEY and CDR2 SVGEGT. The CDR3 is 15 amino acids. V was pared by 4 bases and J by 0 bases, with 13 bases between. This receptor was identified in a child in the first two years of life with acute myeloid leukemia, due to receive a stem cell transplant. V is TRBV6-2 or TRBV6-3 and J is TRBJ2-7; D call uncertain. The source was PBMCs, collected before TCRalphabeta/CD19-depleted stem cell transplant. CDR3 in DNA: TGTGCCAGCAGTTCTATGCAGGTATACTCCTACGAGCAGTACTTC. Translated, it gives CASSSMQVYSYEQYF.